This T cell receptor (beta chain) was retrieved from a study of blood T cell repertoires in COVID-19. As for the study in general: The cDNA or gDNA used as material had been derived from T cells, B-cell-depleted T cells, or PBMCs.

Sequenced by immunoSEQ multiplex PCR; TCRdb stores in-frame clones only, minus some. This sample carries about 23,000 clones, 86% of them seen once, and the ten largest clones take under 20%. V lost 2 bases to trimming and J lost 3 bases; unmatched junction nucleotides: 5. Germline V gene lookup returns CDR1 SGHTS and CDR2 YDEGEE. The CDR3 loop spans 16 amino acids. This chain uses TRBV5-8 with TRBJ2-4; the match to TRBD2 covers 10 bases. The clonotype was recovered from a woman of 80 years or more with acute or convalescent COVID-19. The sample comprised peripheral blood. The CDR3 region has the DNA TGTGCCAGCAGCTTAGCGGGAGGGCCGGACAAAAACATTCAGTACTTC. It specifies CASSLAGGPDKNIQYF.